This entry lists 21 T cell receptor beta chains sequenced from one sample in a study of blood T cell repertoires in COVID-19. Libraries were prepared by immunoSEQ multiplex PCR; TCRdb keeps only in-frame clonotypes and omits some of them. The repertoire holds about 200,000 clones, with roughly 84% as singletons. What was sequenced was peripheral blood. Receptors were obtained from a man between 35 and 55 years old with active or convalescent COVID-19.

CDR3: CASSLGSSGRLYEQFF. The CDR3 DNA is TGTGCCAGCAGCTTAGGCTCTAGCGGGAGGTTATATGAGCAGTTCTTC. This chain joins TRBV13 and TRBJ2-1; 11 bases align to TRBD2. After removal of 0 bases from V and 8 bases from J, the junction contained 6 bases not matched to a gene. The CDR3 totals 16 residues. Germline V gene sequence: CDR1 PRHDT, CDR2 FYEKMQ (reference sequence).

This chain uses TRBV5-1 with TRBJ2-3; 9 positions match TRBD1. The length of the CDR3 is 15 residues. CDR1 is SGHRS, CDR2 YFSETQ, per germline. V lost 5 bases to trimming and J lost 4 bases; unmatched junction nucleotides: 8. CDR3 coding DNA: TGCGCCAGCAGGACGGGGGGACAGGGAGCAGATACGCAGTATTTT. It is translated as CASRTGGQGADTQYF.

CDR3 sequence reads: CASRLDPAGSWEKLFF. The DNA of the CDR3 is TGTGCCAGTAGGCTGGATCCGGCGGGCTCGTGGGAAAAACTGTTTTTT. The rearrangement uses TRBV19 and TRBJ1-4; D remains unclear. Germline loops: CDR1 LNHDA, CDR2 SQIVND (reference sequence). Trimming took 6 bases from V and 8 from J, leaving 22 bases between them. The length of the CDR3 is 16 residues.

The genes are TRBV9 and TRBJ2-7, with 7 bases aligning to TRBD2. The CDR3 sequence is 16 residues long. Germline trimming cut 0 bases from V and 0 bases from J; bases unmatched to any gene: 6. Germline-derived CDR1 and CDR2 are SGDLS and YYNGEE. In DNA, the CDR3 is TGTGCCAGCAGCGTAGCACCAGCGGGGTTCTCCTACGAGCAGTACTTC. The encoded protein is CASSVAPAGFSYEQYF.

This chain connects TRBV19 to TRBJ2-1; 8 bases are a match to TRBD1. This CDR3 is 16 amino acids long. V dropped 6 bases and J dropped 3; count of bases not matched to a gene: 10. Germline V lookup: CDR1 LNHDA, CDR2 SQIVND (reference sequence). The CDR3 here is CASRSSGTGIYNEQFF. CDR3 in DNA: TGTGCCAGTAGATCCTCCGGGACAGGTATCTACAATGAGCAGTTCTTC.

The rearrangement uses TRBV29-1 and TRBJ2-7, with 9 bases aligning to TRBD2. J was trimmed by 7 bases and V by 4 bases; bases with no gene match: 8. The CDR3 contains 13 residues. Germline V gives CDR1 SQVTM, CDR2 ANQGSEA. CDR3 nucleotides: TGCAGCGTTGTGGGCGGGAGGGCCGAGGAGCAGTACTTC. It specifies CSVVGGRAEEQYF.

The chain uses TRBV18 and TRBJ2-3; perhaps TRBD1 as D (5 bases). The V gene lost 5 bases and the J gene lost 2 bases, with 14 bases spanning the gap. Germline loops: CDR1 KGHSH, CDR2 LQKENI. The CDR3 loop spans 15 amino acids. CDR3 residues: CASSERQSDTDTQYF. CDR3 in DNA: TGTGCCAGCTCAGAGCGACAGAGCGACACAGATACGCAGTATTTT. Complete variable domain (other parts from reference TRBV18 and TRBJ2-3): NAGVMQNPRHLVRRRGQEARLRCSPMKGHSHVYWYRQLPEEGLKFMVYLQKENIIDESGMPKERFSAEFPKEGPSILRIQQVVRGDSAAYFCASSERQSDTDTQYFGPGTRLTVL.

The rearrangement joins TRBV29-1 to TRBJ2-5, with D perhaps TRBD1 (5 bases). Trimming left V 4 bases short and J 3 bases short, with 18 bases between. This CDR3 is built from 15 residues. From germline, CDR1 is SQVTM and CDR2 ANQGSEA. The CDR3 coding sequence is TGCAGCGTTGTGAAAACAAGGGGATACAAAGAGACCCAGTACTTC. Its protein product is CSVVKTRGYKETQYF.

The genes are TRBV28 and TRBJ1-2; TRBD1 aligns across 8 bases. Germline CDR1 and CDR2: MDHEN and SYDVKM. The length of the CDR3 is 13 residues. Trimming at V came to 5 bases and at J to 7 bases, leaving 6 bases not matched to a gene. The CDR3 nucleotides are TGTGCCAGCAGTGCCAGGGGGCAAGGTGGCTACACCTTC. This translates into CASSARGQGGYTF.

CDR3 protein: CASSSWTASNQPQHF. The CDR3 DNA reads TGTGCCAGCAGTTCCTGGACAGCTAGCAATCAGCCCCAGCATTTT. The chain couples TRBV28 to TRBJ1-5; D perhaps matches TRBD1 (6 bases). Germline lookup yields CDR1 MDHEN and CDR2 SYDVKM. V lost 4 bases to trimming and J lost 0 bases, with 10 bases between them. The CDR3 consists of 15 residues.

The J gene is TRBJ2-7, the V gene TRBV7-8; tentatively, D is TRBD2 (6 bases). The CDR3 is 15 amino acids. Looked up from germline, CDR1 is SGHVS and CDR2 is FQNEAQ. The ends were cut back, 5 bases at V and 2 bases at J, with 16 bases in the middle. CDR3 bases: TGTGCCAGCAGCCTGACGGGGGAATGGGCCTACGAGCAGTACTTC. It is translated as CASSLTGEWAYEQYF.

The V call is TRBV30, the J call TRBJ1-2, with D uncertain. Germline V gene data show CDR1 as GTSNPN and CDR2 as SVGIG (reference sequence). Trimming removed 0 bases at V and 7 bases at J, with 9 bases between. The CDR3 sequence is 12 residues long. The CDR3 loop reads CAWSVSTSGYTF. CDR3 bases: TGTGCCTGGAGTGTAAGCACCTCTGGCTACACCTTC.

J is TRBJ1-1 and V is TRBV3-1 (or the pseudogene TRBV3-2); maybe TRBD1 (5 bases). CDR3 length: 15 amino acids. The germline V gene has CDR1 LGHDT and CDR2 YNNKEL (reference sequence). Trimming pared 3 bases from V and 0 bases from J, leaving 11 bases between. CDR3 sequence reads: CASSHRAGMNTEAFF. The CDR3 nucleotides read TGTGCCAGCAGCCACAGGGCTGGGATGAACACTGAAGCTTTCTTT.

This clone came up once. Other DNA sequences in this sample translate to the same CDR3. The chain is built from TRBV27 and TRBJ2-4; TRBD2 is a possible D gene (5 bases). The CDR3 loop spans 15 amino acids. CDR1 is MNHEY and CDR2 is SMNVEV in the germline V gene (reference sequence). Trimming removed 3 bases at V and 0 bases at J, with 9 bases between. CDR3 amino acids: CASSLGSLAKNIQYF. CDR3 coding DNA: TGTGCCAGCAGTTTGGGGAGCCTAGCCAAAAACATTCAGTACTTC.

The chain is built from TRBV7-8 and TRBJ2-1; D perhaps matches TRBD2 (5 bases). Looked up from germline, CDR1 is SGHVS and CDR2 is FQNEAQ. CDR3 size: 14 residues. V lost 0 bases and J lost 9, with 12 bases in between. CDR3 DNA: TGTGCCAGCAGCTTAGCGCGGGTGGGTAGTGAGCAGTTCTTC. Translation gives CASSLARVGSEQFF.

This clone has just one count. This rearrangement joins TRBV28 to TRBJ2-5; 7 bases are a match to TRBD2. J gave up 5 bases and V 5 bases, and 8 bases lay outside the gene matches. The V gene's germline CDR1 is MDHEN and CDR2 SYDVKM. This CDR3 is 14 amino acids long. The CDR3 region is CASSPPSGWETQYF. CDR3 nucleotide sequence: TGTGCCAGCAGTCCCCCTAGCGGATGGGAGACCCAGTACTTC.

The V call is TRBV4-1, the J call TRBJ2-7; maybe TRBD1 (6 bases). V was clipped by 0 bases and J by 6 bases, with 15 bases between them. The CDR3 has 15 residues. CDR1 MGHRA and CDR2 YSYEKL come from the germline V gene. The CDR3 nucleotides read TGCGCCAGCAGCCAAGATCAGGGGCTCCCGGGCGAGCAGTACTTC. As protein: CASSQDQGLPGEQYF.

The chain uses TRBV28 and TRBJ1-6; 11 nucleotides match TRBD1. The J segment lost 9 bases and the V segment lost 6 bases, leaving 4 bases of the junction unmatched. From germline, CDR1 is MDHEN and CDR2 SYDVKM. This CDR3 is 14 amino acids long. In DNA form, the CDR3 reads TGTGCCAGCAGGCCCGGGACAGGGGGTTCACCCCTCCACTTT. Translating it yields CASRPGTGGSPLHF.

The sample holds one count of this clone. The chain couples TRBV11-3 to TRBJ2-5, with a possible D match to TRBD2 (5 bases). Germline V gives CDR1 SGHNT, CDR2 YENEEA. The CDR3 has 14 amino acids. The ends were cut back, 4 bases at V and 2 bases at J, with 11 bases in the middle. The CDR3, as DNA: TGTGCCAGCAGCTCCCCACTAGAGCAAGAGACCCAGTACTTC. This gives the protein CASSSPLEQETQYF.

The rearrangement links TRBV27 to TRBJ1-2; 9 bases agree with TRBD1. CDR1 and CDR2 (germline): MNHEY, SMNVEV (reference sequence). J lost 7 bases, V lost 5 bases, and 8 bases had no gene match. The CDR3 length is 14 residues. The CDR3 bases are TGTGCCAGCAGTCGACAACAGGGGGCGTTTGGCTACACCTTC. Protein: CASSRQQGAFGYTF.

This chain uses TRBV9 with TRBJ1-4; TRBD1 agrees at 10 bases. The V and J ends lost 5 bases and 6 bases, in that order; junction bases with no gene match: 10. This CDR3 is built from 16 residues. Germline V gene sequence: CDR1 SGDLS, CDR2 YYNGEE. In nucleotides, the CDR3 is TGTGCCAGCAGTGCCCCCGGGACAGGGGAATATGAAAAACTGTTTTTT. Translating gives CASSAPGTGEYEKLFF.